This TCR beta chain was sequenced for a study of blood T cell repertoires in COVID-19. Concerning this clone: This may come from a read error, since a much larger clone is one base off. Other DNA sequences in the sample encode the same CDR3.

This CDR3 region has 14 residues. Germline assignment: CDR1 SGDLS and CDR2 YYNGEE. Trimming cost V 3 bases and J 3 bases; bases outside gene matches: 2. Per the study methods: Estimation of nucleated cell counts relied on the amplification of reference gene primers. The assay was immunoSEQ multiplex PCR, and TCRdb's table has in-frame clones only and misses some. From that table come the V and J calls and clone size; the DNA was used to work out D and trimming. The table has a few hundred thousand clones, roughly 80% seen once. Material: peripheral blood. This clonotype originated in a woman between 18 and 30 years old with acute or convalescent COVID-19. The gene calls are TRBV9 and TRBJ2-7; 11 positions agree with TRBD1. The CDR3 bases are TGTGCCAGCAGCGCGGGACAGGGGGGCTACGAGCAGTACTTC. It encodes CASSAGQGGYEQYF.